Listed below are T cell receptor beta chains from one sample, sequenced in a study of blood T cell repertoires in COVID-19. Repertoires were generated with immunoSEQ multiplex PCR, while TCRdb's copy carries only in-frame clones and drops some. The sample consists of about 51,000 clones, around 84% of them appearing once. Input material: peripheral blood. These receptors came from an elderly man with active COVID-19. Each CDR3 is given with its conserved first and last residue. A D gene is named only where the DNA matches it firmly. Size is stated for part of the rows, as once, few or many counts, or as a class when the clone is expanded.

NA TRBD2 TRBJ2-7 TRBV7-7 CASSPGRGLPGEQYF TGTGCCAGCAGCCCGGGGAGGGGTCTTCCCGGCGAGCAGTACTTC
NA NA TRBJ2-5 TRBV19 CASSRAYQETQYF TGTGCCAGTAGTAGGGCGTACCAAGAGACCCAGTACTTC
NA TRBD1 TRBJ2-1 TRBV15 CATSSRQGVGNEQFF TGTGCCACCAGCTCACGACAGGGGGTCGGGAATGAGCAGTTCTTC
NA NA TRBJ2-1 TRBV4-2 CASSQVSDEQFF TGTGCCAGCAGCCAAGTGAGCGATGAGCAGTTCTTC
NA TRBD1 TRBJ1-1 TRBV7-8 CASSSRAGGNTEAFF TGTGCCAGCAGCTCGCGCGCAGGGGGGAACACTGAAGCTTTCTTT
NA NA TRBJ1-3 TRBV7-2 CASSPGGVSGNTIYF TGTGCCAGCAGCCCTGGGGGGGTCTCTGGAAACACCATATATTTT
once NA TRBJ2-5 TRBV19 CASSIQAGLRETQYF TGTGCCAGTAGTATACAGGCAGGGCTCCGGGAGACCCAGTACTTC
NA TRBD2 TRBJ2-7 TRBV6-5 CASSPTGTTYEQYF TGTGCCAGCAGTCCTACCGGGACTACCTACGAGCAGTACTTC
NA NA TRBJ2-3 TRBV19 CASRSTGLGDTQYF TGTGCCAGTAGATCCACAGGGTTAGGAGATACGCAGTATTTT
NA TRBD1 TRBJ2-1 TRBV7-2 CASSAPRQGFNNEQFF TGTGCCAGCAGCGCGCCCCGACAGGGGTTTAATAATGAGCAGTTCTTC
NA TRBD2 TRBJ2-3 TRBV11-2 CASSLDAGGLDTQYF TGTGCCAGCAGCTTAGATGCGGGAGGGCTAGATACGCAGTATTTT
NA TRBD2 TRBJ2-1 TRBV5-8 CASSLVQREVFPHEQFF TGTGCCAGCAGCTTGGTTCAGCGGGAGGTTTTCCCCCATGAGCAGTTCTTC
NA NA TRBJ2-1 TRBV3-1/TRBV3-2 CASSQLNSYNEQFF TGTGCCAGCAGCCAACTTAATTCCTACAATGAGCAGTTCTTC
NA NA TRBJ1-6 TRBV7-8 CASSLVNRGNSPLHF TGTGCCAGCAGCTTAGTTAATAGGGGAAATTCACCCCTCCACTTT
NA TRBD2 TRBJ2-3 TRBV4-3 CASSQAGLSRDTQYF TGCGCCAGCAGCCAAGCGGGACTATCGAGGGATACGCAGTATTTT
few TRBD1 TRBJ1-2 TRBV28 CASTWTGTLYGYTF TGTGCCAGCACCTGGACAGGGACCCTCTATGGCTACACCTTC
few TRBD1 TRBJ2-1 TRBV5-8 CAATGWDNEQFF TGTGCCGCGACAGGGTGGGATAATGAGCAGTTCTTC
NA TRBD2 TRBJ2-7 TRBV10-2 CATQRGGLGEQYF TGCGCCACCCAACGGGGGGGGCTGGGCGAGCAGTACTTC